This TCR beta chain comes out of a study of T-cell reconstitution after alpha-beta-depleted transplantation in children. Findings of the study overall: Surviving recipient T cells and thymic progenitors produced the high day-60 TCRbeta diversity seen in some patients. Alpha-beta T cells present about two months after transplant were reported to originate from several hundred expanded graft clones. A year post-transplant, T-cell counts and diversity derived mostly from newly produced T cells.

A library of TCRbeta sequences, prepared with unique molecular identifiers, was generated. TCRdb re-derived calls from the PCR reads in MiXCR, one entry per CDR3 protein. Among approximately 650,000 distinct CDR3 sequences listed, under 15% were seen once. Germline V CDR1 and CDR2: LGHNT, FRNRAP. V lost 0 bases, J lost 1 base, and 13 bases lay in between. The CDR3 spans 17 residues. Only a few counts were recorded for this clonotype. Its matching antigen is unknown. The rearrangement uses TRBV12-5 and TRBJ2-4; D perhaps matches TRBD2 (5 bases). This receptor was identified in a girl aged 2-15 years with congenital amegakaryocytic thrombocytopenia, due to receive a stem cell transplant. Source: PBMCs, taken before TCRalphabeta/CD19-depleted stem cell transplant. Here the CDR3 reads CASGLVIARAAKNIQYF. The CDR3 region has the DNA TGTGCTAGTGGTTTGGTTATAGCGCGGGCGGCCAAAAACATTCAGTACTTC.